There are a few counts of the clone carrying this T cell receptor beta chain. Antigen unknown. MiXCR, applied by TCRdb to the RT-PCR reads, yields one record per CDR3 protein. The sample shows about 3,100 distinct CDR3 sequences, 65% to 85% of them seen only once. The CDR3 covers 16 residues. CDR1 and CDR2 from the germline V gene are MGHRA and YSYEKL. The V gene end was trimmed by 1 base and the J gene end by 10 bases; junction bases not matched to a gene: 11. This specimen comes from a study of yellow fever vaccine responses in identical twins. Study results and limitations: The T cell response to vaccination in identical twins was reportedly partly convergent and partly personalized.

The starting material was T cells from blood (PBMCs), unsorted or a sorted subset (not recorded which), obtained before or after yellow fever vaccination (not recorded which). The source of this sequence is a woman under 30 who received the yellow fever vaccine. The rearrangement links TRBV4-1 to TRBJ2-1, with 9 bases fitting TRBD2. In nucleotides, the CDR3 is TGCGCCAGCAGCCAAGGATTGGTAGCGGGAGTAAGGGAGCAGTTCTTC. This sequence encodes CASSQGLVAGVREQFF.